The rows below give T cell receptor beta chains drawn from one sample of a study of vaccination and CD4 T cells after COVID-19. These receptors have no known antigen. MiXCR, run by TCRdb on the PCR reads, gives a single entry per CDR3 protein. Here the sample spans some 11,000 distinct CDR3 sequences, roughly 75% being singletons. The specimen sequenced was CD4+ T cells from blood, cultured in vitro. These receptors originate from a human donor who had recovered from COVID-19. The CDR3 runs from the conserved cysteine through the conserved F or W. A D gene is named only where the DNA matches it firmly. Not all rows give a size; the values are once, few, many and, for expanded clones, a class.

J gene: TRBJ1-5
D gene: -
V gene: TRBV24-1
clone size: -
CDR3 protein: CATSDPGRGEGNQPQHF
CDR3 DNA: TGTGCCACCAGTGACCCTGGACGAGGTGAGGGCAATCAGCCCCAGCATTTT

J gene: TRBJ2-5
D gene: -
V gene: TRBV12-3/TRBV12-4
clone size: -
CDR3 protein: CASSFGSGSFETQYF
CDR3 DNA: TGTGCCAGCAGTTTCGGGAGCGGTTCTTTTGAGACCCAGTACTTC

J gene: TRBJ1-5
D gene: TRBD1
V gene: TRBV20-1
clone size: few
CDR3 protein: CSASGDRGDQPQHF
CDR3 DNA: TGCAGTGCTTCTGGGGACAGGGGAGATCAGCCCCAGCATTTT

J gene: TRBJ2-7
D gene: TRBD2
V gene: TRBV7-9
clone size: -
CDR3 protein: CASRLGTSGTYEQYF
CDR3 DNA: TGTGCCAGCAGACTCGGGACTAGCGGGACCTACGAGCAGTACTTC

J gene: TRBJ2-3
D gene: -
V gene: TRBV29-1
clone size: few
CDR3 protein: CSVGQSPGDTQYF
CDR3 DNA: TGCAGCGTCGGTCAAAGCCCCGGGGATACGCAGTATTTT

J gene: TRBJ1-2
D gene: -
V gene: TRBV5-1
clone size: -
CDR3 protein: CASSGGFVLGGYTF
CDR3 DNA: TGCGCCAGCAGCGGGGGGTTCGTGCTAGGCGGCTACACCTTC

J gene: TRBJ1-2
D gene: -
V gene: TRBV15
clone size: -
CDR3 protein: CATSPASQGNYGYTF
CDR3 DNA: TGTGCCACCAGTCCAGCTTCCCAAGGAAACTATGGCTACACCTTC

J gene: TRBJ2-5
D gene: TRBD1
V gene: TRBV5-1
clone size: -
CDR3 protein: CASSLTTGVGETQYF
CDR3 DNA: TGCGCCAGCAGCTTGACAACAGGGGTGGGAGAGACCCAGTACTTC

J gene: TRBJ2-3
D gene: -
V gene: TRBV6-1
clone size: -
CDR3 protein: CASSHTDTQYF
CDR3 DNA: TGTGCCAGCAGCCACACAGATACGCAGTATTTT

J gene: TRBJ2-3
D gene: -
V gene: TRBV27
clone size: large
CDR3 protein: CASSPKLAPGGDTQYF
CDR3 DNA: TGTGCCAGCAGCCCCAAATTAGCGCCCGGCGGGGATACGCAGTATTTT

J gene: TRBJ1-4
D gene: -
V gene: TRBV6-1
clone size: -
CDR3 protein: CASSVNTREKLFF
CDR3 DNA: TGTGCCAGCAGTGTCAATACTCGGGAAAAACTGTTTTTT

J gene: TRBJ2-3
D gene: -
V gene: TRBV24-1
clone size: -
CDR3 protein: CATDDRGTDTQYF
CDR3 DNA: TGTGCCACCGACGACCGGGGCACAGATACGCAGTATTTT

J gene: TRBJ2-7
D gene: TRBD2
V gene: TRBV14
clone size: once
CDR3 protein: CASSPTRGGRYEQYF
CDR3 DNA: TGTGCCAGCAGCCCTACGCGGGGGGGCCGGTACGAGCAGTACTTC

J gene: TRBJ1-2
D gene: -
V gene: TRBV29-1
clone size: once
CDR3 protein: CSVAVFSNYGYTF
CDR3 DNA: TGCAGCGTGGCTGTCTTTAGTAACTATGGCTACACCTTC

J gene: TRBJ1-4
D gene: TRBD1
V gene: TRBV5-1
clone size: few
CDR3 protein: CASSLGGGDEKLFF
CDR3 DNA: TGCGCCAGCAGCTTGGGAGGGGGCGATGAAAAACTGTTTTTT

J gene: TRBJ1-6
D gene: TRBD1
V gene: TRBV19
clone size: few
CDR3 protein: CASSATGGIQSPLHF
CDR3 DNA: TGTGCCAGTAGTGCAACAGGGGGCATTCAATCACCCCTCCACTTT

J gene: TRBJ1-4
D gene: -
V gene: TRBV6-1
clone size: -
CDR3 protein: CASSTFKQGNEKLFF
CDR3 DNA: TGTGCCAGCAGTACGTTTAAGCAGGGGAATGAAAAACTGTTTTTT

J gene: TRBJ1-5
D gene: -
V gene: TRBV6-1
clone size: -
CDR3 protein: CASSEAYSNQPQHF
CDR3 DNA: TGTGCCAGCAGTGAAGCATACAGCAATCAGCCCCAGCATTTT

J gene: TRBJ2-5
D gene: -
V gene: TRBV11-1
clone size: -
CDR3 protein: CASSFLFSETQYF
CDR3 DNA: TGTGCCAGCAGCTTTTTGTTTTCAGAGACCCAGTACTTC

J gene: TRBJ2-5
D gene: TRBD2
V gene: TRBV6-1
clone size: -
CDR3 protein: CASTRGTSLETQYF
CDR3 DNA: TGTGCCAGCACCCGGGGGACTAGCTTGGAGACCCAGTACTTC

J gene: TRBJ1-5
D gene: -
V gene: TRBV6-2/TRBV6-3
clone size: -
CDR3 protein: CASGGGGRHSQPQHF
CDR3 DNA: TGTGCCAGCGGTGGGGGGGGAAGGCACAGTCAGCCCCAGCATTTT

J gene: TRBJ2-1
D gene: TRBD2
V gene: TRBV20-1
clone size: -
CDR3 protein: CSAWKTSGVNNEQFF
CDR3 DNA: TGCAGTGCTTGGAAAACTAGCGGGGTTAACAATGAGCAGTTCTTC

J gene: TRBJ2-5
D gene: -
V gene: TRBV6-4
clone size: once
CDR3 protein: CASSEPDSETQYF
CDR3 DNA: TGTGCCAGCAGTGAACCAGACTCGGAGACCCAGTACTTC

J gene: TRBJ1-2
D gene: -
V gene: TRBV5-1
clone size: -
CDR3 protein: CASSLAPGANYGYTF
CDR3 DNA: TGCGCCAGCAGCTTGGCGCCAGGGGCTAACTATGGCTACACCTTC

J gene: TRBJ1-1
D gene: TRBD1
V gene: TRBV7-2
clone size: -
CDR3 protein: CASSFSPGQGVAFF
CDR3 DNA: TGTGCCAGCAGCTTTTCACCGGGACAGGGAGTAGCTTTCTTT

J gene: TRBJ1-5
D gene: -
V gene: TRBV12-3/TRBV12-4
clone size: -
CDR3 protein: CASSEEGGSNQPQHF
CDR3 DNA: TGTGCCAGCAGTGAGGAGGGGGGAAGCAATCAGCCCCAGCATTTT

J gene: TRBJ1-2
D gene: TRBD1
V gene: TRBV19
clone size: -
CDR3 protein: CASSPSMDRVGGYTF
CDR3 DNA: TGTGCCAGTAGCCCTTCCATGGACAGGGTCGGTGGCTACACCTTC

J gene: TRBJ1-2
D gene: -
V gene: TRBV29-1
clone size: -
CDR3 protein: CSVEDKPYGYTF
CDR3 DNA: TGCAGCGTTGAAGACAAGCCCTATGGCTACACCTTC

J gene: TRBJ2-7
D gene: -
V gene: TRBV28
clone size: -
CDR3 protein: CASSFASATYEQYF
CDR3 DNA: TGTGCCAGCAGTTTTGCTAGCGCGACCTACGAGCAGTACTTC

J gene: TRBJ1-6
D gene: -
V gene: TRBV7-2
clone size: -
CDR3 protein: CASSPARQVSPLHF
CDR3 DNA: TGTGCCAGCAGCCCAGCCCGGCAGGTTTCACCCCTCCACTTT

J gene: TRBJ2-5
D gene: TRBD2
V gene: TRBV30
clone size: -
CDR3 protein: CAWSGGTSGSQETQYF
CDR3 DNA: TGTGCCTGGAGTGGGGGAACTAGCGGGAGTCAAGAGACCCAGTACTTC

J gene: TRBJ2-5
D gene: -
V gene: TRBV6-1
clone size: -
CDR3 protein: CASSTPGRWQETQYF
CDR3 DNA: TGTGCCAGCAGTACCCCGGGACGGTGGCAAGAGACCCAGTACTTC

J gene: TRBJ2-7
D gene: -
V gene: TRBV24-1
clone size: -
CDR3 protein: CATSAGVSYEQYF
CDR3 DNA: TGTGCCACCAGTGCCGGGGTATCCTACGAGCAGTACTTC

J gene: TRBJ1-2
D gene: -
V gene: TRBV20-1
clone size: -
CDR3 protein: CSPVRGNYGYTF
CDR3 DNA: TGCAGTCCCGTCAGGGGTAACTATGGCTACACCTTC

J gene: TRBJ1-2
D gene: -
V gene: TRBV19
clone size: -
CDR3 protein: CASSIGAEGNYGYTF
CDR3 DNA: TGTGCCAGTAGTATAGGGGCAGAAGGGAACTATGGCTACACCTTC

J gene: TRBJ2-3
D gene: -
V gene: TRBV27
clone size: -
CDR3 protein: CASKKGSSSTDTQYF
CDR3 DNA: TGTGCCAGCAAAAAGGGCTCGTCTAGCACAGATACGCAGTATTTT

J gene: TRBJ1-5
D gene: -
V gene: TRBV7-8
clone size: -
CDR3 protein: CASSLQSGQPQHF
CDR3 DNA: TGTGCCAGCAGCCTTCAGTCTGGCCAGCCCCAGCATTTT

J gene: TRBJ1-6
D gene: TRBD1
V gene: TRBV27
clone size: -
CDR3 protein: CASSLSPGQTTSLHF
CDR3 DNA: TGTGCCAGCAGTTTATCCCCGGGACAGACGACATCCCTCCACTTT

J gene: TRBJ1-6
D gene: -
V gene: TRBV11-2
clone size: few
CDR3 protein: CASSYPGTPGRNSPLHF
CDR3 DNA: TGTGCCAGCAGCTATCCAGGGACCCCTGGGCGGAATTCACCCCTCCACTTT

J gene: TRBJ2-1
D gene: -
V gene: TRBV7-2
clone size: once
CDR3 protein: CASSFLGGGNEQFF
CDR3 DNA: TGTGCCAGCAGCTTTCTTGGAGGGGGCAATGAGCAGTTCTTC

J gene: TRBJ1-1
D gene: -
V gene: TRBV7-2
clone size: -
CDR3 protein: CASIRANTEAFF
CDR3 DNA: TGTGCCAGCATCAGGGCGAACACTGAAGCTTTCTTT

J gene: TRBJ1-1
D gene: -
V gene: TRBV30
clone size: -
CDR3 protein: CAWDRTLSPEAFF
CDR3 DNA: TGTGCCTGGGACCGTACCCTATCCCCTGAAGCTTTCTTT

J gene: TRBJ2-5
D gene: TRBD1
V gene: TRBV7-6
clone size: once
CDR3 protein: CASSLAGTVAETQYF
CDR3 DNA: TGTGCCAGCAGCTTAGCCGGGACAGTAGCGGAGACCCAGTACTTC

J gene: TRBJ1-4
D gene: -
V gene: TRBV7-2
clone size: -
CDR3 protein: CASSRSFGTQAGREKLFF
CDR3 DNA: TGTGCCAGCAGCCGTTCATTCGGGACCCAGGCCGGGAGGGAAAAACTGTTTTTT

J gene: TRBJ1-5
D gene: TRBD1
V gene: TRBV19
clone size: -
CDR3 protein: CASSRQGAIGNQPQHF
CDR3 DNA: TGTGCCAGTAGTAGACAGGGGGCAATCGGCAATCAGCCCCAGCATTTT

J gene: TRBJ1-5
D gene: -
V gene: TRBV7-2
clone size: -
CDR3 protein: CASSLFPRGGRGQPQHF
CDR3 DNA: TGTGCCAGCAGCTTGTTTCCCAGGGGCGGAAGGGGTCAGCCCCAGCATTTT

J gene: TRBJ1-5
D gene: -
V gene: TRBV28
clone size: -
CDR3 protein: CASSNGGGQPQHF
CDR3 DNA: TGTGCCAGCAGCAATGGGGGTGGACAGCCCCAGCATTTT

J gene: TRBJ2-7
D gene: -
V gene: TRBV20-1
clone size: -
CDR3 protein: CSARGAGSRPYEQYF
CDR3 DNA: TGCAGTGCTAGAGGCGCGGGGAGCCGCCCCTACGAGCAGTACTTC

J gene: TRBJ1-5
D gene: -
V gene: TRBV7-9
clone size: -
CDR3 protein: CASSSSGVWQPQHF
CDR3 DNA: TGTGCCAGCAGTTCTTCAGGGGTATGGCAGCCCCAGCATTTT

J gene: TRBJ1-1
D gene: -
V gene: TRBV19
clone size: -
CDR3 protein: CASMKGTNTEAFF
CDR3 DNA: TGTGCCAGTATGAAGGGCACGAACACTGAAGCTTTCTTT

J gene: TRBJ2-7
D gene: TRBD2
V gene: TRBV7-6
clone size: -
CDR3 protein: CASSLGTNIYEQYF
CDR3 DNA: TGTGCCAGCAGCTTGGGGACTAACATTTACGAGCAGTACTTC

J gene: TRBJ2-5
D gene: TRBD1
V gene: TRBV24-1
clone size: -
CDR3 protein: CATSEKDRDQETQYF
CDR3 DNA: TGTGCCACCAGTGAAAAGGACAGGGACCAAGAGACCCAGTACTTC

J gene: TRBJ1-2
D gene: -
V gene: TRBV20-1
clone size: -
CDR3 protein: CSALHGYTF
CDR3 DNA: TGCAGCGCTCTCCATGGCTACACCTTC

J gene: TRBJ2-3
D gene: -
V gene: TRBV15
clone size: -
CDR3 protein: CATTTDSRRTDTQYF
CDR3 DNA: TGTGCCACCACTACCGACAGCCGTCGTACAGATACGCAGTATTTT

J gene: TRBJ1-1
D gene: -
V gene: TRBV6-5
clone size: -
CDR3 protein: CASSYSVGNTEAFF
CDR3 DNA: TGTGCCAGCAGTTATTCTGTCGGGAACACTGAAGCTTTCTTT

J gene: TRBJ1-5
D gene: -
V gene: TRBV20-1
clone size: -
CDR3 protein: CSARKDNQPQHF
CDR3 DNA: TGCAGTGCTAGGAAAGATAATCAGCCCCAGCATTTT

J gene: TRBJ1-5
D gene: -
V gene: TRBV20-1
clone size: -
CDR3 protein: CSARAGSPSNQPQHF
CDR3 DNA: TGCAGTGCTAGAGCCGGGTCTCCCAGCAATCAGCCCCAGCATTTT